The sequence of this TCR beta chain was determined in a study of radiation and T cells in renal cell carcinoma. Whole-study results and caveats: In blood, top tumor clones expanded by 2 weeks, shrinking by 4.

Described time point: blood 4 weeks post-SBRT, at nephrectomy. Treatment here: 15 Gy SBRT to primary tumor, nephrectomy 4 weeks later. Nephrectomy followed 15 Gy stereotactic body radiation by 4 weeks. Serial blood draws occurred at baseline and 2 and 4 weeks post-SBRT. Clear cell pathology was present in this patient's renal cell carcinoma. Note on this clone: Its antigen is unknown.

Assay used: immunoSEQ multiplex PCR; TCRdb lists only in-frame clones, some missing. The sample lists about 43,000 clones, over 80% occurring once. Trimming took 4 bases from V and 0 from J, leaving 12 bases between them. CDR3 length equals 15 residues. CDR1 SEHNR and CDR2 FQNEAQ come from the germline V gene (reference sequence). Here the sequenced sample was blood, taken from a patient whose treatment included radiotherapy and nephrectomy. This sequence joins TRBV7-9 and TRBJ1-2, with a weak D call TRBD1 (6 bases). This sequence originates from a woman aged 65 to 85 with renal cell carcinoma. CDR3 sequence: CASSWTGTTNYGYTF. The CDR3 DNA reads TGTGCCAGCAGCTGGACCGGGACAACTAACTATGGCTACACCTTC.